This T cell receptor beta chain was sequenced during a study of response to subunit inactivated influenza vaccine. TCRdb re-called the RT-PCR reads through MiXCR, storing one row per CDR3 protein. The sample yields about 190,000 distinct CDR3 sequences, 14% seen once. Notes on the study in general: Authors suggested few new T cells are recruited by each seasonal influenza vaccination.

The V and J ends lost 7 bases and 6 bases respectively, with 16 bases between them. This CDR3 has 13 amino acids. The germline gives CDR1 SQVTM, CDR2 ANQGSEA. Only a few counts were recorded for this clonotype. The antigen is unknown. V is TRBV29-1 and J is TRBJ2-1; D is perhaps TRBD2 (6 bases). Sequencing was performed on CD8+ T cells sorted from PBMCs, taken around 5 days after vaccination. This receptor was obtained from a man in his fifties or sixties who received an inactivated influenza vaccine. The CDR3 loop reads CSALTGEGNEQFF. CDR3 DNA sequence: TGCAGCGCTCTAACGGGAGAAGGCAATGAGCAGTTCTTC.